The subject of this entry is one T cell receptor (beta chain). This clone was observed a few times. The antigen it binds to is not known. The input lacks base qualities; no much larger clone sits a single base away. These data originate in a study of blood T cell repertoires in COVID-19 (dated by TCRdb to about 2020). Some background on the complete study: Samples from collaborators originated in the United States, Italy and Spain and spanned both the acute and convalescent phases of COVID-19. The prospective study material was composed of cDNA or gDNA derived from T cells, B-cell-depleted T cells, or PBMCs. Deeply sampled blood TCRbeta repertoires from subjects exposed to, actively infected with, or recovered from COVID-19 were included in the dataset. The repertoires were released in a freely available public database intended as a resource for research on the immune response to SARS-CoV-2. Samples came from the ongoing ImmuneRACE study (first 160 participants) plus 1,254 subjects from 6 global collaborators. Sample metadata almost always included a de-identified subject ID, COVID-19 status, age in years and sex. Where HLA class I and class II types were available, the types were taken from metadata supplied by the sample provider, not from assay-based typing. Broader findings and caveats from the paper: Clinical and demographic metadata were provided uncurated, with the amount varying by source and participant.

The immunoSEQ Assay, a bias-controlled multiplex PCR, was used to amplify TCRbeta CDR3 regions from genomic DNA. Concerning the study's data processing: Within the assay, amplification of reference gene primers was used to estimate how many nucleated cells each sample contained. To quantify the absolute abundance of each unique TCRbeta CDR3 rearrangement, sequence reads were collapsed and filtered. For each sample, productive Simpson clonality was calculated as the square root of Simpson's diversity index over productive rearrangements. Not all clones reach the TCRdb copy of this immuneACCESS table, which keeps in-frame sequences only. Checked studies attribute under half of the gap to unresolved V genes and leave the rest unexplained. The V and J calls and clone size were taken over from that table, and D and trimming were inferred from the DNA. This sample lists 210,000 or so clones; over 75% were detected once. The ten largest clones capture roughly 4.9% of the sample.

The CDR3 goes from the cysteine to the phenylalanine over 14 residues. CDR3 DNA is the only sequence kept; it has 42 bases, read in frame from the first base. V loses 4 bases, J loses 1 base, and the germline ends lie 10 bases apart. CDR1 and CDR2, per the germline V gene (reference sequence), are LNHDA and SQIVND. Collaborating institutions collected whole blood in K2EDTA tubes following their own protocols. For TCRbeta analysis, collaborators shipped samples as frozen whole blood, isolated PBMCs, or DNA extracted from either of those sample types. Sequenced: peripheral blood. The chain was built from TRBV19 and TRBJ1-1; a confident D gene designation cannot be given. This TCR came from a human donor in a cohort sampled during active COVID-19. The CDR3 protein: CASSTGRENTEAFF. The DNA reads as follows: TGTGCCAGTAGTACTGGACGGGAGAACACTGAAGCTTTCTTT.